One T cell receptor beta chain is described in this entry. Its antigen is undetermined. Trimming removed 0 bases from V and 7 bases from J; junction bases left unmatched: 6. The germline CDR1 and CDR2 sequences are LNHNV and YYDKDF (reference sequence). This CDR3 has 15 amino acids. Each sorted fraction was over 98% pure. The data belong to a study of beta chain features in type 1 diabetes. Study-level background: Healthy donors and patients showed comparable age, gender and cell yields.

Regarding the study as a whole: For Type 1 diabetes patients, all four CD4+ subsets carried TCRB CDR3s that were moderately but significantly shorter. In these data, an HLA type influence on TCRB rearrangement remained unresolved.

The whole isolated RNA underwent reverse transcription, so sequencing captured expressed TCRB transcripts. Only in-frame clones appear in the TCRdb table, and some are missing; sequencing was by immunoSEQ multiplex PCR. The data contain a few hundred thousand clones, approximately 15% of them singletons. What was sequenced was naive CD4+ T cells from blood. The sequence came from a man aged 18 to 30 with type 1 diabetes. The rearrangement joins TRBV15 to TRBJ1-2; 9 bases align to TRBD1. The CDR3 here is CATSRDPGQGGGYTF. The DNA for the CDR3 is TGTGCCACCAGCAGAGATCCGGGACAGGGCGGTGGCTACACCTTC.